Following are 18 T cell receptor beta chains from one sample sequenced in a study of response to subunit inactivated influenza vaccine. Each CDR3 protein gets one entry after TCRdb re-called the RT-PCR reads with MiXCR. The sample records approximately 300,000 distinct CDR3 sequences, roughly 22% being singletons. This material consisted of PBMCs from blood, taken less than 22 months after vaccination. Every receptor here comes from a man between 50 and 75 years old who received an inactivated influenza vaccine.

This rearrangement joins TRBV5-1 to TRBJ2-5, with 8 bases identical to TRBD1. The V segment lost 4 bases and the J segment 4 bases; nucleotides outside the gene matches: 9. CDR3 length: 15 amino acids. Germline CDR1 is SGHRS and CDR2 is YFSETQ. The CDR3 loop reads CASSRWQGAGETQYF. CDR3 bases: TGCGCCAGCAGCAGGTGGCAGGGGGCAGGAGAGACCCAGTACTTC.

This clonotype was seen many times. The genes are TRBV5-1 and TRBJ1-1; D is ambiguous. Germline loops: CDR1 SGHRS, CDR2 YFSETQ. The CDR3 loop spans 14 amino acids. Trimming pared 2 bases from V and 2 bases from J, leaving 10 bases between. DNA for the CDR3: TGCGCCAGCAGCTTCCGTGGCGGTAACACTGAAGCTTTCTTT. Translation gives CASSFRGGNTEAFF.

V gene TRBV6-2 or TRBV6-3 combines with J gene TRBJ2-1; possible D gene TRBD2, 5 bases. This CDR3 contains 17 residues. Germline V gene lookup returns CDR1 MNHEY and CDR2 SVGEGT. Trimming shortened V by 7 bases and J by 0 bases, and 19 bases separated the two germline ends. The CDR3 nucleotides read TGTGCCAGCACCTACCAGGTTAGCGCGAGCTCCTACAATGAGCAGTTCTTC. It is translated as CASTYQVSASSYNEQFF.

This sequence joins TRBV2 and TRBJ1-1; weak D call: TRBD1 (5 bases). V dropped 0 bases and J dropped 5 bases, with 10 bases sitting between them. This CDR3 comprises 14 residues. Per germline, CDR1 SNHLY and CDR2 FYNNEI. CDR3 region: CASSEAGGWTEAFF. The CDR3 bases are TGTGCCAGCAGTGAAGCCGGGGGTTGGACTGAAGCTTTCTTT.

This clonotype appeared once. V is TRBV7-6 and J is TRBJ2-7; TRBD2 matches 9 bases. Germline V lookup: CDR1 SGHVS, CDR2 FNYEAQ. The CDR3 runs to 17 residues. The ends lost 0 bases at V and 1 base at J; junction bases unmatched: 7. The chain's CDR3 is CASSLAATSGFSYEQYF. The CDR3 DNA reads as TGTGCCAGCAGCTTAGCCGCAACTAGCGGGTTTTCCTACGAGCAGTACTTC. The full variable domain, completed using reference TRBV7-6 and TRBJ2-7, is GAGVSQSPRYKVTKRGQDVALRCDPISGHVSLYWYRQALGQGPEFLTYFNYEAQQDKSGLPNDRFSAERPEGSISTLTIQRTEQRDSAMYRCASSLAATSGFSYEQYFGPGTRLTVT.

The chain has TRBV5-4 and TRBJ2-6; D not certain. V shed 7 bases and J shed 0 bases, with 5 bases lying between them. This CDR3 is built from 13 residues. Per the germline V gene, CDR1 is SGHNT and CDR2 is YYREEE (reference sequence). The CDR3, as DNA: TGTGCCAGCTACAGCTCTGGGGCCAACGTCCTGACTTTC. Translated: CASYSSGANVLTF.

This clonotype showed up just a few times. The genes are TRBV15 and TRBJ1-3, with 8 bases matching TRBD1. The CDR3 spans 15 residues. J lost 4 bases, V lost 1 base, and 3 bases had no gene match. In germline, CDR1 is LNHNV, CDR2 YYDKDF (reference sequence). CDR3 sequence: CATSRGQGTGNTIYF. The CDR3 DNA reads as TGTGCCACCAGCAGAGGACAGGGGACGGGAAACACCATATATTTT. The whole variable domain, filled in from reference TRBV15 and TRBJ1-3, reads DAMVIQNPRYQVTQFGKPVTLSCSQTLNHNVMYWYQQKSSQAPKLLFHYYDKDFNNEADTPDNFQSRRPNTSFCFLDIRSPGLGDTAMYLCATSRGQGTGNTIYFGEGSWLTVV.

The chain employs TRBV7-9 and TRBJ1-1; 8 bases align to TRBD1. The CDR3 is 16 amino acids. Losses at the gene ends were 5 bases for V and 0 bases for J; bases not matched to a gene: 8. Germline V gene data show CDR1 as SEHNR and CDR2 as FQNEAQ (reference sequence). The CDR3: CASSPTGTGLNTEAFF. CDR3 bases: TGTGCCAGCAGCCCGACCGGGACAGGATTGAACACTGAAGCTTTCTTT.

The chain uses TRBV7-8 and TRBJ1-5; D uncertain. There are 15 residues in the CDR3. Germline V gene data show CDR1 as SGHVS and CDR2 as FQNEAQ. V gave up 2 bases and J gave up 5 bases, with 13 bases separating them. CDR3 in amino acids: CASSLSRNGHQPQHF. The CDR3 DNA follows: TGTGCCAGCAGCTTATCCAGGAACGGCCATCAGCCCCAGCATTTT.

This clonotype has a count of ten or more. V and J are TRBV6-1 and TRBJ1-1; D is undetermined. Trimming took 4 bases from V and 0 from J, leaving 9 bases between them. CDR3 length: 14 residues. In germline, CDR1 is MNHNS, CDR2 SASEGT. The CDR3 bases are TGTGCCAGCAGTGTAGTCCTTATGAACACTGAAGCTTTCTTT. Translated, it gives CASSVVLMNTEAFF.

This clonotype has a handful of counts. The J gene is TRBJ1-4, the V gene TRBV29-1, with 7 bases that match TRBD1. There are 14 residues in the CDR3. V lost 4 bases, J lost 5 bases, and 7 bases stayed unmatched. In germline, CDR1 is SQVTM, CDR2 ANQGSEA. Here the CDR3 reads CSVAPDRVNEKLFF. The CDR3 DNA follows: TGCAGCGTTGCCCCCGACAGGGTGAATGAAAAACTGTTTTTT. The variable domain in full, with the rest retrieved from reference TRBV29-1 and TRBJ1-4, is SAVISQKPSRDICQRGTSLTIQCQVDSQVTMMFWYRQQPGQSLTLIATANQGSEATYESGFVIDKFPISRPNLTFSTLTVSNMSPEDSSIYLCSVAPDRVNEKLFFGSGTQLSVL.

The J gene is TRBJ1-2, the V gene TRBV5-1; 7 nucleotides align to TRBD1. CDR1 is SGHRS and CDR2 is YFSETQ in the germline V gene. CDR3 length equals 16 residues. Unmatched junction bases numbered 8, after V lost 1 base and J lost 2 bases. The CDR3 is CASSLNLDRRNYGYTF. For the CDR3, the DNA is TGCGCCAGCAGCTTGAATTTGGACAGGCGGAACTATGGCTACACCTTC.

This clonotype was counted a few times. J is TRBJ1-4 and V is TRBV6-1; D is uncertain. CDR1 is MNHNS and CDR2 is SASEGT in the germline V gene. V was clipped by 6 bases and J by 2 bases, with 16 bases between them. CDR3 length: 16 amino acids. CDR3 in amino acids: CASRSWASRTNEKLFF. CDR3 coding DNA: TGTGCCAGCAGGAGCTGGGCGTCCAGGACTAATGAAAAACTGTTTTTT.

The sample holds many counts of this clonotype. V gene TRBV3-1 combines with J gene TRBJ2-1, with 9 bases identical to TRBD1. The CDR3 is made up of 15 amino acids. The V segment lost 6 bases and the J segment 9 bases; nucleotides outside the gene matches: 12. Per germline, CDR1 LGHDT and CDR2 YNNKEL (reference sequence). This chain's CDR3 is CASSDLMGQGAEQFF. The DNA for the CDR3 is TGTGCCAGCAGTGACCTGATGGGACAGGGAGCTGAGCAGTTCTTC.

The V and J genes are TRBV27 and TRBJ2-2; D unclear. Germline V CDR1 and CDR2: MNHEY, SMNVEV (reference sequence). Between the trimmed V and J ends, which lost 7 bases and 0 bases, there was a span of 9 bases. The CDR3 totals 14 residues. Here the CDR3 DNA reads TGTGCCAGCAATCATCGGGCGAACACCGGGGAGCTGTTTTTT. Amino acids: CASNHRANTGELFF.

The chain links TRBV27 to TRBJ1-5; possibly TRBD1 for D (5 bases). Germline values: CDR1 MNHEY, CDR2 SMNVEV (reference sequence). There are 15 residues in the CDR3. V was cut by 7 bases and J by 4 bases, with 17 bases left in between. The CDR3 is CASKKRQGLNQPQHF. The CDR3 nucleotides are TGTGCCAGCAAAAAAAGGCAGGGCTTGAATCAGCCCCAGCATTTT.

The sample holds many counts of this clonotype. The chain links TRBV19 to TRBJ1-1; possible D gene TRBD1, 5 bases. V shed 8 bases and J shed 8 bases, with 12 bases lying between them. This CDR3 comprises 11 residues. Germline CDR1 LNHDA, CDR2 SQIVND (reference sequence). CDR3 loop: CASEGAEEAFF. DNA for the CDR3: TGTGCCAGTGAAGGGGCAGAAGAAGCTTTCTTT.

The chain has TRBV10-1 and TRBJ2-7; maybe TRBD1 (5 bases). Germline loops: CDR1 WNHNN, CDR2 SYGVQD (reference sequence). This CDR3 is built from 13 residues. Trimming removed 10 bases from V and 5 bases from J, with 18 bases in between. CDR3 coding DNA: TGCGCCACCACGGGTTCCCTAGGGGACGAGCAGTACTTC. It encodes CATTGSLGDEQYF.